This T cell receptor beta chain was sequenced for a study of cytomegalovirus exposure and HLA in healthy donors. Use of 60 Vbeta and 13 Jbeta primers characterized the PCR. Profiling relied on immunoSEQ multiplex PCR, and the TCRdb table lists in-frame clones only, not all of them. Among a few hundred thousand clones, roughly 80% were seen once, and the ten largest hold about 3.1%. In regard to this clone: Its cognate antigen is unknown.

General study points: There were 150 to 200 TCR beta chains listed as cytomegalovirus-associated. Later on, a genetic analysis was performed. It linked a missense variant in DCLRE1C with V- and J-gene trimming of TCR beta. Of the V segments, some could not be distinguished, including TRBV6-2 and TRBV6-3, and were excluded.

Donors showed nominal health when sampled, although they likely had unrecorded immune exposures. V lost 4 bases and J lost 8, with 14 bases in between. In germline, CDR1 is MNHEY, CDR2 SVGAGI. The CDR3 spans 13 residues. This TCR derives from a man younger than 45 in good health and CMV-seronegative. The sample consisted of PBMCs. The chain recombines TRBV6-5 with TRBJ1-2; unclear D gene. CDR3 sequence: CASSSRTPWGYTF. The DNA for the CDR3 is TGTGCCAGCAGTTCTCGGACTCCGTGGGGCTACACCTTC.